These 26 T cell receptor beta chains originate from one sample sequenced in a study of cytomegalovirus exposure and HLA in healthy donors. Profiled with immunoSEQ multiplex PCR; TCRdb holds only in-frame clones, not every one. The sample records 55,000 to 65,000 clones, about 88% being singletons. Sequencing used PBMCs. These receptors originate from a man aged 18 to 29 in good health and CMV-seronegative.

This sequence joins TRBV9 and TRBJ2-4; 10 bases fit TRBD1. Germline CDR1 and CDR2: SGDLS and YYNGEE. This CDR3 is built from 15 residues. V dropped 1 base and J dropped 9; count of bases not matched to a gene: 7. The CDR3 spells CASSVRTGGQSIQYF. The CDR3 coding sequence is TGTGCCAGCAGCGTAAGGACAGGGGGGCAGAGCATTCAGTACTTC.

There are a few counts of this clone. This chain uses TRBV7-8 with TRBJ2-7, with TRBD2 identical over 7 bases. The CDR3 length is 13 residues. The V segment lost 5 bases and the J segment 2 bases; nucleotides outside the gene matches: 3. Germline CDR1 SGHVS, CDR2 FQNEAQ. CDR3: CASSRTSAYEQYF. The CDR3 DNA reads TGTGCCAGCAGCCGAACTAGCGCCTACGAGCAGTACTTC. Complete variable domain (other parts from reference TRBV7-8 and TRBJ2-7): GAGVSQSPRYKVAKRGQDVALRCDPISGHVSLFWYQQALGQGPEFLTYFQNEAQLDKSGLPSDRFFAERPEGSVSTLKIQRTQQEDSAVYLCASSRTSAYEQYFGPGTRLTVT.

This chain connects TRBV11-2 to TRBJ2-7; 11 nucleotides align to TRBD2. The germline gives CDR1 SGHAT, CDR2 FQNNGV. The CDR3 sequence is 15 residues long. J gave up 2 bases and V 5 bases, and 5 bases lay outside the gene matches. The CDR3 reads CASSLIAGGPYEQYF. CDR3 coding DNA: TGTGCCAGCAGCCTAATAGCGGGAGGGCCCTACGAGCAGTACTTC.

The count of this clone is one. The chain combines TRBV6-6 with TRBJ1-2; no clear D. The CDR3 is made up of 13 amino acids. Germline V CDR1 and CDR2: MNHNY, SVGAGI (reference sequence). V was cut by 6 bases and J by 0 bases, with 8 bases left in between. The CDR3 protein is CASSPSANYGYTF. The CDR3, as DNA: TGTGCCAGCAGCCCGTCAGCTAACTATGGCTACACCTTC.

The rearrangement uses TRBV18 and TRBJ2-3, with TRBD2 matching 7 bases. Germline CDR1 reads KGHSH; CDR2 reads LQKENI. V lost 0 bases to trimming and J lost 2 bases; unmatched junction nucleotides: 5. This CDR3 is 16 amino acids long. The chain's CDR3 is CASSPPTSLATDTQYF. CDR3 bases: TGTGCCAGCTCACCACCGACTAGCCTGGCCACAGATACGCAGTATTTT.

The V call is TRBV18, the J call TRBJ1-2, with TRBD1 as a possible D gene (6 bases). Germline values: CDR1 KGHSH, CDR2 LQKENI. This CDR3 has 13 residues. The V end lost 3 bases, the J end lost 7 bases, and 12 bases lay between the germline ends. CDR3 in DNA: TGTGCCAGCTCACCCGGACAGTCTTTTGGCTACACCTTC. This codes for CASSPGQSFGYTF. The full variable domain, completed using reference TRBV18 and TRBJ1-2, is NAGVMQNPRHLVRRRGQEARLRCSPMKGHSHVYWYRQLPEEGLKFMVYLQKENIIDESGMPKERFSAEFPKEGPSILRIQQVVRGDSAAYFCASSPGQSFGYTFGSGTRLTVV.

This chain connects TRBV11-1 to TRBJ2-5, with D possibly matching TRBD1 (6 bases). Germline CDR1 reads SGHAT; CDR2 reads FQDESV (reference sequence). V lost 10 bases and J 3 bases, leaving 18 bases between the germline ends. CDR3 size: 14 residues. CDR3 protein: CATQMGRGEETQYF. The CDR3 coding sequence is TGTGCCACCCAAATGGGCAGGGGCGAAGAGACCCAGTACTTC.

The rearrangement joins TRBV11-3 to TRBJ2-7, with 9 nucleotides matching TRBD2. The CDR3 length is 17 residues. J lost 2 bases, V lost 8 bases, and 16 bases had no gene match. Germline values: CDR1 SGHNT, CDR2 YENEEA. The CDR3 DNA follows: TGTGCCAGCGGTGCGGGGGGTACGGGACTAGCAACCTACGAGCAGTACTTC. Translation gives CASGAGGTGLATYEQYF. Supplemented by reference TRBV11-3 and TRBJ2-7, the full variable domain reads EAGVVQSPRYKIIEKKQPVAFWCNPISGHNTLYWYLQNLGQGPELLIRYENEEAVDDSQLPKDRFSAERLKGVDSTLKIQPAELGDSAVYLCASGAGGTGLATYEQYFGPGTRLTVT.

The V call is TRBV27, the J call TRBJ2-3; TRBD1 matches at 7 bases. The V gene end was trimmed by 5 bases and the J gene end by 4 bases; junction bases not matched to a gene: 9. The CDR3 is 15 residues long. CDR1 MNHEY and CDR2 SMNVEV come from the germline V gene (reference sequence). CDR3 loop: CASSANRGRPDTQYF. For the CDR3, the DNA is TGTGCCAGCAGTGCCAACAGGGGTCGACCAGATACGCAGTATTTT.

The V gene is TRBV5-1, the J gene TRBJ2-7; D gene ambiguous. The V end was cut by 1 base, the J end by 0 bases, with 8 bases between. The CDR3 sequence is 14 residues long. Looked up from germline, CDR1 is SGHRS and CDR2 is YFSETQ. Here the CDR3 reads CASSLTVSSYEQYF. The DNA for the CDR3 is TGCGCCAGCAGCTTGACAGTTAGCTCCTACGAGCAGTACTTC.

CDR3 sequence (DNA): TGTGCCAGCAGCCTCACCGGGACAGGGGATGAAAAACTGTTTTTT. Protein product: CASSLTGTGDEKLFF. This chain uses TRBV5-4 with TRBJ1-4; 10 bases are shared with TRBD1. The CDR3 has 15 amino acids. Germline V gene data show CDR1 as SGHNT and CDR2 as YYREEE (reference sequence). V shed 4 bases and J 6 bases; nucleotides not matched to a gene: 6.

This chain joins TRBV23-1 and TRBJ2-3, with 8 positions matching TRBD1. TRBV23-1 is noted as an ORF with a role that remains uncertain. Losses at the gene ends were 6 bases for V and 1 base for J; bases not matched to a gene: 9. CDR3 length: 16 amino acids. In DNA, the CDR3 is TGCGCCAGCAGCAGGGGGCGGAGGTTGGGCACAGATACGCAGTATTTT. It yields the protein CASSRGRRLGTDTQYF.

This chain connects TRBV9 to TRBJ2-5; TRBD2 matches 8 bases. CDR1 and CDR2 from the germline V gene are SGDLS and YYNGEE. Trimming took 0 bases from V and 4 from J; bases not matched to a gene: 17. The CDR3 runs to 19 residues. Here the CDR3 DNA reads TGTGCCAGCAGCGTAGGTGTCGGGAGGGCTCTTCTTGTAGGAGAGACCCAGTACTTC. This encodes CASSVGVGRALLVGETQYF.

The gene calls are TRBV19 and TRBJ1-1, with D unclear. The CDR3 totals 12 residues. Trimming took off 3 bases at V and 7 bases at J, with 9 bases between the two ends. Germline V CDR1 and CDR2: LNHDA, SQIVND (reference sequence). The CDR3 nucleotides read TGTGCCAGTAGTATGAGAGGGCATGAAGCTTTCTTT. Its protein product is CASSMRGHEAFF. Based on the CDR3 plus reference TRBV19 and TRBJ1-1, the full variable domain is DGGITQSPKYLFRKEGQNVTLSCEQNLNHDAMYWYRQDPGQGLRLIYYSQIVNDFQKGDIAEGYSVSREKKESFPLTVTSAQKNPTAFYLCASSMRGHEAFFGQGTRLTVV.

The chain has TRBV18 and TRBJ2-7; TRBD1 matches 10 bases. V lost 3 bases and J lost 5; bases outside the gene matches: 4. The CDR3 covers 14 residues. Germline V gene lookup returns CDR1 KGHSH and CDR2 LQKENI. CDR3 coding DNA: TGTGCCAGCTCACCCGGGACAGGGGCGGACGAGCAGTACTTC. It yields the protein CASSPGTGADEQYF.

This clone was seen a single time. CDR3 protein: CASSSPPNNEQFF. The CDR3 nucleotides read TGTGCCAGCAGCTCCCCCCCAAACAATGAGCAGTTCTTC. This chain uses TRBV7-3 with TRBJ2-1; D gene uncertain. Per germline, CDR1 SGHTA and CDR2 FQGTGA. The CDR3 is made up of 13 amino acids. The ends were cut back, 4 bases at V and 5 bases at J, with 9 bases in the middle.

The chain joins TRBV5-6 to TRBJ2-3; TRBD2 matches at 8 bases. Germline V gene data show CDR1 as SGHDT and CDR2 as YYEEEE. CDR3 length: 17 amino acids. J was trimmed by 3 bases and V by 0 bases; bases with no gene match: 9. In nucleotides, the CDR3 is TGTGCCAGCAGCTTGGTATTGGCGGGAGGATTGACAGATACGCAGTATTTT. It specifies CASSLVLAGGLTDTQYF.

The chain joins TRBV28 to TRBJ2-2, with 7 bases lining up with TRBD2. Germline V gene data show CDR1 as MDHEN and CDR2 as SYDVKM. There are 14 residues in the CDR3. V gave up 11 bases and J gave up 5 bases; unmatched junction bases: 11. The CDR3 is CASSGTRGTGELFF. The CDR3 DNA follows: TGTGCCTCCAGCGGGACTCGCGGAACCGGGGAGCTGTTTTTT.

This chain links TRBV27 with TRBJ1-4; D gene uncertain. This CDR3 spans 14 amino acids. Trimming cost V 1 base and J 7 bases, with 10 bases left between them. CDR1 and CDR2 from the germline V gene are MNHEY and SMNVEV (reference sequence). In DNA, the CDR3 is TGTGCCAGCAGTTTATTGGGGAGGCGTGAAAAACTGTTTTTT. Amino acids: CASSLLGRREKLFF.

The V gene is TRBV6-1, the J gene TRBJ1-1, with unresolved D. Germline assignment: CDR1 MNHNS and CDR2 SASEGT. The germline V and J ends were trimmed by 7 bases and 2 bases, with 11 bases remaining between them. This CDR3 contains 13 residues. The CDR3 loop is CASMLSINTEAFF. CDR3 sequence (DNA): TGTGCCAGCATGCTGAGTATAAACACTGAAGCTTTCTTT.

This clone was observed a few times. J is TRBJ2-4 and V is TRBV7-9; D is possibly TRBD2 (5 bases). This CDR3 spans 16 amino acids. Trimming took 2 bases from V and 2 from J, leaving 13 bases between them. Germline loops: CDR1 SEHNR, CDR2 FQNEAQ (reference sequence). CDR3 in DNA: TGTGCCAGCAGCTTACAAGGAGGAGGTCCCAAAAACATTCAGTACTTC. Translated, it gives CASSLQGGGPKNIQYF.

V gene TRBV27 combines with J gene TRBJ1-1; 9 nucleotides align to TRBD1. The V gene's germline CDR1 is MNHEY and CDR2 SMNVEV (reference sequence). Germline trimming cut 2 bases from V and 4 bases from J; bases unmatched to any gene: 2. The CDR3 loop spans 14 amino acids. CDR3 protein: CASSLTGGGTEAFF. The CDR3, as DNA: TGTGCCAGCAGTTTAACAGGGGGCGGCACTGAAGCTTTCTTT.

By its share, this clone is medium-sized. V gene TRBV6-1 combines with J gene TRBJ1-4; possible D gene TRBD1, 5 bases. CDR1 MNHNS and CDR2 SASEGT come from the germline V gene. With 2 bases removed from V and 7 bases from J, the gap between germline ends came to 14 bases. CDR3 length: 15 amino acids. CDR3 residues: CASSEKFGGSEKLFF. Written as DNA, the CDR3 is TGTGCCAGCAGTGAAAAGTTCGGGGGAAGTGAAAAACTGTTTTTT.

There are a few counts of this clone. V and J are TRBV2 and TRBJ2-7, with 10 bases that match TRBD2. Germline loops: CDR1 SNHLY, CDR2 FYNNEI. The ends lost 1 base at V and 2 bases at J; junction bases unmatched: 2. The CDR3 contains 15 residues. The DNA for the CDR3 is TGTGCCAGCAGTGAAGTTCTAGCGGGGGCCTACGAGCAGTACTTC. This gives the protein CASSEVLAGAYEQYF.

The rearrangement links TRBV6-4 to TRBJ2-1; the D gene is possibly TRBD2 (5 bases). This CDR3 has 18 amino acids. V lost 6 bases and J 7 bases, leaving 28 bases between the germline ends. Germline CDR1 is MRHNA and CDR2 is SNTAGT. This CDR3 is CASSEDGSGTMGVNEQFF. CDR3 nucleotide sequence: TGTGCCAGCAGCGAGGACGGAAGCGGTACAATGGGTGTAAATGAGCAGTTCTTC.

This clone was found a few times. The chain is built from TRBV27 and TRBJ1-1; 7 positions match TRBD1. The CDR3 runs to 12 residues. Trimming at V came to 5 bases and at J to 5 bases, leaving 2 bases not matched to a gene. The germline gives CDR1 MNHEY, CDR2 SMNVEV (reference sequence). The CDR3 nucleotides are TGTGCCAGCAGTACGACAGGGACTGAAGCTTTCTTT. The encoded protein is CASSTTGTEAFF.